The clone carrying this T cell receptor (beta chain) was counted a few times. Its matching antigen is unknown. Trimming shortened V by 5 bases and J by 6 bases, and 13 bases separated the two germline ends. Germline CDR1 reads SGHAT; CDR2 reads FQNNGV. The CDR3 extends over 14 amino acids. This entry is derived from a study of beta chain features in type 1 diabetes. Study at large: Regarding age, gender and cell yields, patients proved similar to healthy donors.

Expressed TCRB transcripts were sequenced, since all the RNA that had been isolated was reverse transcribed. Repertoires were generated with immunoSEQ multiplex PCR, while TCRdb's copy carries only in-frame clones and drops some. The repertoire holds approximately 250,000 clones, with approximately 11% as singletons. Study-level results: People with Type 1 diabetes carried modestly yet significantly shorter TCRB CDR3s in all four CD4+ subsets.

The genes are TRBV11-2 and TRBJ2-2, with a weak D call TRBD1 (5 bases). The source is a man younger than 45 with type 1 diabetes. Source material: naive CD4+ T cells from blood. CDR3 bases: TGTGCCAGCAGCCAAGATGGGGCGGCCGGGGAGCTGTTTTTT. Translating gives CASSQDGAAGELFF. Filled out from reference TRBV11-2 and TRBJ2-2, the complete variable domain reads EAGVAQSPRYKIIEKRQSVAFWCNPISGHATLYWYQQILGQGPKLLIQFQNNGVVDDSQLPKDRFSAERLKGVDSTLKIQPAKLEDSAVYLCASSQDGAAGELFFGEGSRLTVL.